What follows are 23 T cell receptor beta chains derived from one specimen sequenced in a study of persistence of HIV-infected CD4 T cells. These receptors' antigens are unknown. The stimulus was an HIV-1 Gag 15-mer peptide pool, about 1 ug/peptide/mL. Sorted nonresponding memory CD4+ T cells were CD40L-negative, CD69-negative, CD45RO-high. The immunoSEQ assay was version 4, run in survey mode. This table comes from immunoSEQ multiplex PCR, and its TCRdb copy is limited to in-frame clones, with some not included. The data hold around 35,000 clones, with about 81% observed a single time. Specimen: cultured CD4+ T cells from PBMCs, collected from a patient who received antiretroviral therapy. All receptors derive from an adult with HIV. The donor label of this sample is uncertain.

This clone was detected only once. The chain is built from TRBV18 and TRBJ1-1; maybe TRBD1 (5 bases). V was shortened by 6 bases and J by 4 bases, with 12 bases between the two germline ends. In germline, CDR1 is KGHSH, CDR2 LQKENI. The CDR3 loop spans 13 amino acids. The CDR3 is CASSQGVGTEAFF. The CDR3 DNA follows: TGTGCCAGCTCTCAAGGGGTGGGCACTGAAGCTTTCTTT.

The V call is TRBV6-5, the J call TRBJ1-2, with D possibly being TRBD1 (6 bases). V shed 2 bases and J shed 4 bases, with 8 bases lying between them. This CDR3 has 13 amino acids. Germline loops: CDR1 MNHEY, CDR2 SVGAGI. In DNA form, the CDR3 reads TGTGCCAGCAGTTACACGGACAGCTATGGCTACACCTTC. Its translation: CASSYTDSYGYTF.

This clone was seen only once. V usage is TRBV9 and J usage is TRBJ1-2; TRBD1 might be the D (5 bases). V dropped 2 bases and J dropped 4 bases, with 9 bases sitting between them. This CDR3 comprises 13 residues. The germline V gene has CDR1 SGDLS and CDR2 YYNGEE. CDR3 sequence (DNA): TGTGCCAGCAGCGTGGGGGAACTCTATGGCTACACCTTC. The encoded protein is CASSVGELYGYTF.

The chain combines TRBV5-4 with TRBJ2-6, with a weak D call TRBD1 (5 bases). The V gene lost 4 bases and the J gene lost 0 bases, with 17 bases spanning the gap. The CDR3 spans 18 residues. Germline V gene data show CDR1 as SGHNT and CDR2 as YYREEE (reference sequence). The CDR3 DNA follows: TGTGCCAGCAGCGCCACAGGTATAGGTTTCTCTGGGGCCAACGTCCTGACTTTC. Encoded protein: CASSATGIGFSGANVLTF.

This clone occurred a few times. The rearrangement links TRBV28 to TRBJ2-1; D is unresolved. V dropped 8 bases and J dropped 4 bases, with 3 bases sitting between them. The CDR3 is 10 amino acids. Germline V gives CDR1 MDHEN, CDR2 SYDVKM. The CDR3 DNA reads as TGTGCCAGCGCATACAATGAGCAGTTCTTC. Its protein is CASAYNEQFF.

V is TRBV18 and J is TRBJ1-1, with 8 bases aligning to TRBD1. The CDR3 has 16 amino acids. Germline V CDR1 and CDR2: KGHSH, LQKENI. Unmatched junction bases numbered 11, after V lost 5 bases and J lost 3 bases. This chain's CDR3 is CASSSRQGSPDTEAFF. The CDR3 region has the DNA TGTGCCAGCTCATCGCGACAGGGGTCTCCGGACACTGAAGCTTTCTTT.

The rearrangement links TRBV29-1 to TRBJ1-3; a possible D gene is TRBD1 (5 bases). Germline V gene data show CDR1 as SQVTM and CDR2 as ANQGSEA. The CDR3 extends over 13 amino acids. V was pared by 8 bases and J by 0 bases, with 11 bases between. For the CDR3, the DNA is TGCAGCTTCAGGGAGAACTCTGGAAACACCATATATTTT. As protein: CSFRENSGNTIYF.

This clone was picked up a small number of times. This chain joins TRBV19 and TRBJ2-7; perhaps TRBD1 as D (6 bases). CDR3 length equals 13 residues. V lost 7 bases and J lost 2, with 12 bases in between. The germline V gene has CDR1 LNHDA and CDR2 SQIVND (reference sequence). The DNA for the CDR3 is TGTGCCAGTACCGGACAGCTAACCTACGAGCAGTACTTC. The encoded protein is CASTGQLTYEQYF.

This chain links TRBV6-5 with TRBJ1-2; weak D call: TRBD1 (6 bases). Germline assignment: CDR1 MNHEY and CDR2 SVGAGI. The CDR3 length is 13 residues. Trimming left V 2 bases short and J 6 bases short, with 10 bases between. The CDR3 DNA reads TGTGCCAGCAGTTACCGGGCAGGGGATGGCTACACCTTC. Its translation is CASSYRAGDGYTF.

This clone was seen a few times. The V and J genes are TRBV5-5 and TRBJ1-2; D is ambiguous. V dropped 4 bases and J dropped 2 bases, with 9 bases sitting between them. The CDR3 totals 13 residues. Germline V gene lookup returns CDR1 SGHKS and CDR2 YYEKEE (reference sequence). This CDR3 reads CASSPDGNYGYTF. The CDR3 DNA is TGTGCCAGCAGCCCCGACGGCAACTATGGCTACACCTTC.

The J gene is TRBJ1-1, the V gene TRBV10-3; D perhaps matches TRBD1 (5 bases). Germline V CDR1 and CDR2: ENHRY, SYGVKD. The CDR3 is made up of 14 amino acids. Trimming removed 0 bases at V and 8 bases at J, with 13 bases between. CDR3 amino acids: CAISESFRAGEAFF. Written as DNA, the CDR3 is TGTGCCATCAGTGAGTCTTTCAGGGCGGGCGAAGCTTTCTTT.

The chain joins TRBV5-1 to TRBJ1-2; D not resolved. The CDR3 is 15 residues long. With 0 bases removed from V and 8 bases from J, the gap between germline ends came to 17 bases. Germline CDR1 is SGHRS and CDR2 is YFSETQ. For the CDR3, the DNA is TGCGCCAGCAGCTTGGCGCCCCCCCAGTCTGGAGGCTACACCTTC. Translating it yields CASSLAPPQSGGYTF.

The chain combines TRBV18 with TRBJ2-1; D is unclear. Germline V gene lookup returns CDR1 KGHSH and CDR2 LQKENI. V gave up 1 base and J gave up 3 bases, with 7 bases separating them. CDR3 size: 14 residues. CDR3 sequence reads: CASSPQGSYNEQFF. The CDR3 coding sequence is TGTGCCAGCTCACCACAGGGCAGCTACAATGAGCAGTTCTTC.

The chain joins TRBV2 to TRBJ1-5; 8 bases match TRBD1. V lost 5 bases and J lost 6; bases outside the gene matches: 3. CDR3 length: 13 residues. Germline values: CDR1 SNHLY, CDR2 FYNNEI. CDR3: CASSPGGGQPQHF. In DNA, the CDR3 is TGTGCCAGCAGTCCAGGGGGCGGTCAGCCCCAGCATTTT.

The chain uses TRBV9 and TRBJ1-1; D not certain. Germline V gene data show CDR1 as SGDLS and CDR2 as YYNGEE. This CDR3 has 14 amino acids. V lost 4 bases and J 1 base, leaving 11 bases between the germline ends. In DNA form, the CDR3 reads TGTGCCAGCAGCCTTCTGGGAGGGAACACTGAAGCTTTCTTT. It translates to CASSLLGGNTEAFF.

This clone is a singleton in its sample. V is TRBV5-6 and J is TRBJ2-3; D is possibly TRBD1 or TRBD2 (6 bases each). Germline values: CDR1 SGHDT, CDR2 YYEEEE. Trimming left V 5 bases short and J 4 bases short, with 23 bases between. This CDR3 has 17 residues. CDR3 region: CASRLRATIRGPDTQYF. In DNA form, the CDR3 reads TGTGCCAGCAGATTAAGGGCGACTATCCGGGGGCCAGATACGCAGTATTTT.

This clone has only one observation. The chain joins TRBV6-1 to TRBJ1-3, with D unresolved. V lost 2 bases and J 2 bases, leaving 7 bases between the germline ends. The CDR3 totals 14 residues. CDR1 MNHNS and CDR2 SASEGT come from the germline V gene. CDR3 nucleotide sequence: TGTGCCAGCAGTGAACAGAAAGCTGGAAACACCATATATTTT. Its translation is CASSEQKAGNTIYF.

The V call is TRBV19, the J call TRBJ1-4; 11 nucleotides match TRBD1. The V gene end was trimmed by 8 bases and the J gene end by 1 base; junction bases not matched to a gene: 9. CDR1 LNHDA and CDR2 SQIVND come from the germline V gene (reference sequence). There are 17 residues in the CDR3. The CDR3 DNA is TGTGCCAGTCGTGATCCGGGACAGGGGGAAACTAATGAAAAACTGTTTTTT. This sequence encodes CASRDPGQGETNEKLFF.

The genes are TRBV2 and TRBJ2-2, with 7 bases matching TRBD1. Trimming at V came to 5 bases and at J to 3 bases, leaving 3 bases not matched to a gene. CDR1 is SNHLY, CDR2 FYNNEI, per germline. CDR3 length: 14 residues. CDR3: CASSRDSHTGELFF. The CDR3 nucleotides are TGTGCCAGCAGTAGGGACAGCCACACCGGGGAGCTGTTTTTT.

CDR3 nucleotides: TGTGCCAGCAGCCCCCAGGGAGGAGCCAAGTCCCAAAACATTCAGTACTTC. Protein sequence: CASSPQGGAKSQNIQYF. This chain joins TRBV7-9 and TRBJ2-4; possible D gene TRBD2, 6 bases. The CDR3 covers 17 residues. Germline values: CDR1 SEHNR, CDR2 FQNEAQ (reference sequence). The V end was cut by 5 bases, the J end by 5 bases, with 22 bases between.

This rearrangement joins TRBV9 to TRBJ2-5; D not resolved. V was shortened by 0 bases and J by 4 bases, with 10 bases between the two germline ends. Germline V gene data show CDR1 as SGDLS and CDR2 as YYNGEE. This CDR3 has 14 amino acids. DNA for the CDR3: TGTGCCAGCAGCGTAGGGTTAATTGGAGAGACCCAGTACTTC. Translated, it gives CASSVGLIGETQYF.

This chain joins TRBV7-2 and TRBJ2-7; D is uncertain. Germline V CDR1 and CDR2: SGHTA, FQGNSA. This CDR3 is 14 amino acids long. V was shortened by 1 base and J by 4 bases, with 11 bases between the two germline ends. CDR3 in DNA: TGTGCCAGCAGCTTAGTGGTCCTATCTTACGAGCAGTACTTC. This sequence encodes CASSLVVLSYEQYF.

The chain combines TRBV2 with TRBJ2-2; D uncertain. The ends were cut back, 1 base at V and 6 bases at J, with 9 bases in the middle. The germline CDR1 and CDR2 sequences are SNHLY and FYNNEI. This CDR3 has 14 residues. The CDR3 here is CASSEVTPSGELFF. CDR3 nucleotide sequence: TGTGCCAGCAGTGAAGTGACACCCTCCGGGGAGCTGTTTTTT.